This T cell receptor (beta chain) is drawn from a study of shared clonotypes between healthy human individuals. The data were produced by immunoSEQ multiplex PCR, yet TCRdb's version contains in-frame clones alone and is incomplete. The repertoire includes more than 2,000,000 clones, around nine tenths of them detected once, and 0.14% sits in the top ten. Germline V gene sequence: CDR1 KGHSH, CDR2 LQKENI. V trimming: 2 bases; J trimming: 4 bases; junction bases outside the gene matches: 5. The CDR3 extends over 16 amino acids. This chain joins TRBV18 and TRBJ2-2, with 9 bases aligning to TRBD2. What was sequenced was naive CD4+ T cells sorted from blood. Indicated subset: CD45RA+ positively selected. The TCR comes from a man younger than 35 in good health. The DNA of the CDR3 is TGTGCCAGCTCACCAAATAGCGGGAGTTTCACCGGGGAGCTGTTTTTT. Its translation: CASSPNSGSFTGELFF.